This TCR beta chain comes out of a study of shared clonotypes between healthy human individuals. Study-level results: Only blood underwent sampling, and tissue repertoires likely differ. Rarefaction demonstrated incomplete sorted-subset sequencing despite large depth.

At the deep level, the assay was run. Measured with immunoSEQ multiplex PCR; TCRdb has only the in-frame clones, and not every one. The sample holds approximately 2.5 million clones, about 92% seen once. On this clone itself: What it binds is not known. Other DNA variants within this sample encode the same CDR3.

J gave up 5 bases and V 2 bases, and 4 bases lay outside the gene matches. This CDR3 is built from 14 residues. Germline CDR1 reads KGHSH; CDR2 reads LQKENI. All donors were Caucasian adults living in Nashville, Tennessee. Sample: naive CD4+ T cells sorted from blood. Noted subset: CD45RA+ positively selected. The chain combines TRBV18 with TRBJ2-7; 9 bases map to TRBD1. The clonotype was recovered from a man aged 18 to 29 in good health. The CDR3 loop reads CASSPRTGADEQYF. The CDR3 DNA sequence: TGTGCCAGCTCACCAAGGACAGGGGCGGACGAGCAGTACTTC.